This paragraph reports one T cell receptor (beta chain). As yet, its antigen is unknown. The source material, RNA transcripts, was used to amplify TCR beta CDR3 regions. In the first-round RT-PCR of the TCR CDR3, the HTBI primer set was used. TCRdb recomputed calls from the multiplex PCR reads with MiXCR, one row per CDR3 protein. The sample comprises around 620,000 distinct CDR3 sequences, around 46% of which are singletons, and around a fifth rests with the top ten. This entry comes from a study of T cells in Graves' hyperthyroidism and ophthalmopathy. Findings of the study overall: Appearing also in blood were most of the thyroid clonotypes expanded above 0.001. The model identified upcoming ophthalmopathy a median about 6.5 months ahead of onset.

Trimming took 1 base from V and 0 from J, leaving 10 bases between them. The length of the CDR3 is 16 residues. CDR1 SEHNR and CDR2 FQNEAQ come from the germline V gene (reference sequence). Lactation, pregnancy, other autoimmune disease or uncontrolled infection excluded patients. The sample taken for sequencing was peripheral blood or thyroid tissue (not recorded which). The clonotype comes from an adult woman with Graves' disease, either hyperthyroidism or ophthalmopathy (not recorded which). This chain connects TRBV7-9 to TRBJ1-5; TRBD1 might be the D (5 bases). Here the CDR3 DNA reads TGTGCCAGCAGCTTAGTGAGGACAACTAGCAATCAGCCCCAGCATTTT. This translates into CASSLVRTTSNQPQHF. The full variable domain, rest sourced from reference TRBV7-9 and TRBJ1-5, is DTGVSQNPRHKITKRGQNVTFRCDPISEHNRLYWYRQTLGQGPEFLTYFQNEAQLEKSRLLSDRFSAERPKGSFSTLEIQRTEQGDSAMYLCASSLVRTTSNQPQHFGDGTRLSIL.